This is a list of T cell receptor beta chains from one sample in a study of blood T cells in healthy people across ages. A single record per CDR3 protein comes from TCRdb applying MiXCR to the 5' RACE reads. The sample lists roughly 2 million distinct CDR3 sequences; about 50% were seen once. The material sequenced was blood. These receptors were taken from a woman aged 35 to 49 in good health. CDR3s include the opening cysteine and the closing phenylalanine or tryptophan. D genes are given only for firm matches. Part of the rows lack a size; the others show once, few, many or a class for expanded clones.

clone size: -; J gene: TRBJ2-7; V gene: TRBV20-1; D gene: TRBD2; CDR3 DNA: TGCAGTGCCCGATTGGGGGGGGGATCCTACGAGCAGTACTTC; CDR3 protein: CSARLGGGSYEQYF
clone size: few; J gene: TRBJ2-1; V gene: TRBV4-3; D gene: TRBD2; CDR3 DNA: TGCGCCAGCAGCCAAGAGTCCGGGGCGGGGGGATACAATGAGCAGTTCTTC; CDR3 protein: CASSQESGAGGYNEQFF
clone size: -; J gene: TRBJ2-5; V gene: TRBV10-3; D gene: -; CDR3 DNA: TGTGCCATCAGTGAGTCGGAGCCCAGTGAGACCCAGTACTTC; CDR3 protein: CAISESEPSETQYF
clone size: -; J gene: TRBJ2-6; V gene: TRBV6-5; D gene: -; CDR3 DNA: TGTGCCAGCAGTTACAGGGCGGCGGACCCTACTGGGGCCAACGTCCTGACTTTC; CDR3 protein: CASSYRAADPTGANVLTF
clone size: -; J gene: TRBJ2-5; V gene: TRBV29-1; D gene: TRBD1; CDR3 DNA: TGCAGCATTGGGACAGCTGGAACCGCCCAAGAGACCCAGTACTTC; CDR3 protein: CSIGTAGTAQETQYF
clone size: once; J gene: TRBJ2-1; V gene: TRBV6-5; D gene: TRBD2; CDR3 DNA: TGTGCCAGCAGTTACCCTAGGGAGGGTGAGAAGGATGAGCAGTTCTTC; CDR3 protein: CASSYPREGEKDEQFF
clone size: -; J gene: TRBJ1-1; V gene: TRBV29-1; D gene: -; CDR3 DNA: TGCAGCGTCCCGAAGGGCTCCGGGGTGGGCACTGAAGCTTTCTTT; CDR3 protein: CSVPKGSGVGTEAFF
clone size: -; J gene: TRBJ2-3; V gene: TRBV9; D gene: TRBD2; CDR3 DNA: TGTGCCAGCAGCGTAGCGGTTAGCGGGGGGAGGAATACGCAGTATTTT; CDR3 protein: CASSVAVSGGRNTQYF
clone size: few; J gene: TRBJ2-3; V gene: TRBV5-1; D gene: TRBD1; CDR3 DNA: TGCGCCAGCAGCTGGACAGGGGAGGCAGATACGCAGTATTTT; CDR3 protein: CASSWTGEADTQYF
clone size: -; J gene: TRBJ2-5; V gene: TRBV12-3/TRBV12-4; D gene: TRBD1; CDR3 DNA: TGTGCCAACAGTACACAGGGGGCCGGGGAGACCCAGTACTTC; CDR3 protein: CANSTQGAGETQYF
clone size: few; J gene: TRBJ1-4; V gene: TRBV12-3/TRBV12-4; D gene: TRBD1; CDR3 DNA: TGTGCCAGCAGTTTGGACAGGGGCTTTAATGAAAAACTGTTTTTT; CDR3 protein: CASSLDRGFNEKLFF
clone size: -; J gene: TRBJ1-5; V gene: TRBV2; D gene: -; CDR3 DNA: TGTGCCAGCAGTGAGAGGGTTACTATTAGCAATCAGCCCCAGCATTTT; CDR3 protein: CASSERVTISNQPQHF
clone size: few; J gene: TRBJ2-1; V gene: TRBV20-1; D gene: TRBD1; CDR3 DNA: TGCAGTGCTAGAACTAGACAGGGCTCCTACAATGAGCAGTTCTTC; CDR3 protein: CSARTRQGSYNEQFF
clone size: many; J gene: TRBJ2-7; V gene: TRBV13; D gene: TRBD1; CDR3 DNA: TGTGCCAGCAGCTGGGACAGAACCTACGAGCAGTACTTC; CDR3 protein: CASSWDRTYEQYF
clone size: -; J gene: TRBJ2-1; V gene: TRBV5-1; D gene: TRBD2; CDR3 DNA: TGCGCCAGCAGCCTATTTGAGCGGGGGTACAGTGAGCAGTTCTTC; CDR3 protein: CASSLFERGYSEQFF
clone size: -; J gene: TRBJ2-1; V gene: TRBV7-9; D gene: -; CDR3 DNA: TGTGCCAGCAGCTTAGGGGTTCTACGGGACATCAAAGACAATGAGCAGTTCTTC; CDR3 protein: CASSLGVLRDIKDNEQFF